These 24 T cell receptor beta chains share one sample of origin, sequenced in a study of blood T cell repertoires in COVID-19. TCRdb keeps only in-frame clones here, not all; method: immunoSEQ multiplex PCR. The data show 210,000 or so clones, roughly 90% seen once. The specimen sequenced was peripheral blood. These receptors were obtained from a woman aged 60 to 75 with acute or convalescent COVID-19.

The chain uses TRBV5-1 and TRBJ2-7; no definite D call. Per the germline V gene, CDR1 is SGHRS and CDR2 is YFSETQ. V lost 4 bases, J lost 2 bases, and 7 bases lay in between. The CDR3 is 12 residues long. In nucleotides, the CDR3 is TGCGCCAGCAGCGAAACAACCTACGAGCAGTACTTC. Encoded protein: CASSETTYEQYF.

This clone was recorded once. The chain links TRBV2 to TRBJ2-7, with 8 bases matching TRBD1. Germline assignment: CDR1 SNHLY and CDR2 FYNNEI. With 5 bases clipped from V and 4 bases from J, the junction kept 7 bases outside the gene matches. This CDR3 spans 14 amino acids. The CDR3 nucleotides are TGTGCCAGCAGTTGGTCAGGGGGCCGGTACGAGCAGTACTTC. Its protein is CASSWSGGRYEQYF.

The chain recombines TRBV15 with TRBJ2-1, with TRBD2 identical over 7 bases. The CDR3 is 16 amino acids. CDR1 and CDR2 (germline): LNHNV, YYDKDF (reference sequence). The trim removed 0 bases at V and 5 bases at J, leaving 7 bases unmatched. The DNA for the CDR3 is TGTGCCACCAGCAGAGAACATGCTAGCGGAGACAATGAGCAGTTCTTC. This codes for CATSREHASGDNEQFF. Looking up the rest from reference TRBV15 and TRBJ2-1 gives the full variable domain: DAMVIQNPRYQVTQFGKPVTLSCSQTLNHNVMYWYQQKSSQAPKLLFHYYDKDFNNEADTPDNFQSRRPNTSFCFLDIRSPGLGDTAMYLCATSREHASGDNEQFFGPGTRLTVL.

The chain has TRBV28 and TRBJ2-3; D may be TRBD2 (6 bases). The CDR3 is 12 amino acids. Between the trimmed V and J ends, which lost 7 bases and 7 bases, there was a span of 12 bases. The germline V gene has CDR1 MDHEN and CDR2 SYDVKM. The CDR3 sequence is CASTAGRHTQYF. CDR3 sequence (DNA): TGTGCCAGCACCGCGGGACGACATACGCAGTATTTT.

J is TRBJ2-7 and V is TRBV7-3; D possibly corresponds to TRBD1 (6 bases). Trimming shortened V by 4 bases and J by 4 bases, and 11 bases separated the two germline ends. From germline, CDR1 is SGHTA and CDR2 FQGTGA. The CDR3 spans 13 residues. For the CDR3, the DNA is TGTGCCAGCAGCTCTACTCAGGGGTACGAGCAGTACTTC. This gives the protein CASSSTQGYEQYF. The entire variable domain, with the rest obtained from reference TRBV7-3 and TRBJ2-7, is as follows: GAGVSQTPSNKVTEKGKYVELRCDPISGHTALYWYRQSLGQGPEFLIYFQGTGAADDSGLPNDRFFAVRPEGSVSTLKIQRTERGDSAVYLCASSSTQGYEQYFGPGTRLTVT.

The chain recombines TRBV28 with TRBJ1-5, with a tentative D call TRBD1 (6 bases). Trimming took off 7 bases at V and 1 base at J, with 11 bases between the two ends. Per the germline V gene, CDR1 is MDHEN and CDR2 is SYDVKM. This CDR3 comprises 14 residues. CDR3 amino acids: CASITQGSNQPQHF. CDR3 bases: TGTGCCAGCATTACACAGGGCAGCAATCAGCCCCAGCATTTT.

The chain carries TRBV19 and TRBJ2-1, with 9 bases aligning to TRBD2. Trimming at V came to 3 bases and at J to 7 bases, leaving 16 bases not matched to a gene. The CDR3 is made up of 18 amino acids. Germline CDR1 is LNHDA and CDR2 is SQIVND (reference sequence). Here the CDR3 DNA reads TGTGCCAGTAGTATGACCCCAGGACTAGCGCGTGGGAAGAATGAGCAGTTCTTC. Translating it yields CASSMTPGLARGKNEQFF. Together with reference TRBV19 and TRBJ2-1, the CDR3 gives the full variable domain: DGGITQSPKYLFRKEGQNVTLSCEQNLNHDAMYWYRQDPGQGLRLIYYSQIVNDFQKGDIAEGYSVSREKKESFPLTVTSAQKNPTAFYLCASSMTPGLARGKNEQFFGPGTRLTVL.

The J gene is TRBJ1-2, the V gene TRBV27; 10 nucleotides line up with TRBD1. CDR3 length: 15 residues. With 5 bases clipped from V and 4 bases from J, the junction kept 7 bases outside the gene matches. Germline CDR1 and CDR2: MNHEY and SMNVEV (reference sequence). CDR3 coding DNA: TGTGCCAGCAGTAGGAGACAGGGGGCGTCCTATGGCTACACCTTC. Translated, it gives CASSRRQGASYGYTF.

V and J are TRBV19 and TRBJ1-4, with a weak D call TRBD1 (6 bases). In germline, CDR1 is LNHDA, CDR2 SQIVND (reference sequence). Trimming took 5 bases from V and 5 from J, leaving 9 bases between them. The CDR3 length is 13 residues. The CDR3 spells CASSYGQNEKLFF. Here the CDR3 DNA reads TGTGCCAGTAGTTACGGACAGAATGAAAAACTGTTTTTT. The whole variable domain, remainder taken from reference TRBV19 and TRBJ1-4, is DGGITQSPKYLFRKEGQNVTLSCEQNLNHDAMYWYRQDPGQGLRLIYYSQIVNDFQKGDIAEGYSVSREKKESFPLTVTSAQKNPTAFYLCASSYGQNEKLFFGSGTQLSVL.

This chain links TRBV11-2 with TRBJ2-5; D might be TRBD1 (5 bases). The germline V gene has CDR1 SGHAT and CDR2 FQNNGV. This CDR3 is built from 14 residues. Trimming removed 3 bases at V and 4 bases at J, with 12 bases between. The CDR3 nucleotides read TGTGCCAGCAGCTTCTCAGGGCCGGGAGAGACCCAGTACTTC. Protein: CASSFSGPGETQYF.

The chain carries TRBV5-4 and TRBJ1-1; D is unresolved. V lost 0 bases, J lost 8 bases, and 14 bases lay in between. The germline CDR1 and CDR2 sequences are SGHNT and YYREEE (reference sequence). This CDR3 has 14 amino acids. CDR3 loop: CASSLDQRSGEAFF. CDR3 in DNA: TGTGCCAGCAGCTTGGACCAGCGGTCGGGGGAAGCTTTCTTT.

The rearrangement uses TRBV5-6 and TRBJ2-7; no clear D. With 1 base removed from V and 0 bases from J, the gap between germline ends came to 5 bases. Germline V gene lookup returns CDR1 SGHDT and CDR2 YYEEEE. The CDR3 loop spans 13 amino acids. The chain's CDR3 is CASSLFSSYEQYF. The CDR3 region has the DNA TGTGCCAGCAGCTTGTTTAGCTCCTACGAGCAGTACTTC. Together with reference TRBV5-6 and TRBJ2-7, the CDR3 gives the full variable domain: DAGVTQSPTHLIKTRGQQVTLRCSPKSGHDTVSWYQQALGQGPQFIFQYYEEEERQRGNFPDRFSGHQFPNYSSELNVNALLLGDSALYLCASSLFSSYEQYFGPGTRLTVT.

The chain couples TRBV30 to TRBJ2-1; 12 bases map to TRBD2. The CDR3 loop spans 15 amino acids. CDR1 is GTSNPN, CDR2 SVGIG, per germline (reference sequence). The V and J ends lost 0 bases and 9 bases, in that order; junction bases with no gene match: 6. CDR3: CAWSVPRTSGVEQFF. The CDR3 nucleotides are TGTGCCTGGAGTGTACCCCGGACTAGCGGGGTTGAGCAGTTCTTC.

CDR3 residues: CAWGGQLNEKLFF. DNA of the CDR3: TGTGCCTGGGGGGGACAGTTAAATGAAAAACTGTTTTTT. The rearrangement uses TRBV30 and TRBJ1-4; 7 bases are shared with TRBD1. CDR1 is GTSNPN and CDR2 is SVGIG in the germline V gene (reference sequence). V lost 5 bases and J lost 5; bases outside the gene matches: 5. This CDR3 contains 13 residues.

Concerning this clone: One end of the junction is discordant with germline, which a read error may explain. This chain joins TRBV24-1 and TRBJ1-2; 9 bases line up with TRBD1. Germline assignment: CDR1 KGHDR and CDR2 SFDVKD. CDR3 length equals 17 residues. The CDR3 is CATSDSGRDRANYGYTF. DNA for the CDR3: TGTGCCACCAGTGATTCGGGCCGGGACAGGGCTAATTATGGCTACACCTTC.

J is TRBJ1-3 and V is TRBV4-1, with TRBD1 as a possible D gene (5 bases). Trimming cost V 2 bases and J 2 bases, with 19 bases left between them. Germline assignment: CDR1 MGHRA and CDR2 YSYEKL. The CDR3 is 18 amino acids. The CDR3 DNA follows: TGCGCCAGCAGCCAAAGGTGGGGCTCTATGGGAACTGGAAACACCATATATTTT. Its protein product is CASSQRWGSMGTGNTIYF.

This chain joins TRBV7-8 and TRBJ2-7; 13 bases agree with TRBD2. Germline CDR1 is SGHVS and CDR2 is FQNEAQ. This CDR3 is 14 amino acids long. Unmatched junction bases numbered 2, after V lost 5 bases and J lost 4 bases. CDR3 sequence (DNA): TGTGCCAGCAGCGCGACTAGCGGGGGGTACGAGCAGTACTTC. Its translation: CASSATSGGYEQYF.

This chain connects TRBV12-2 to TRBJ2-7; the listed D gene, TRBD2, was not tested against the DNA. TRBV12-2 is designated a pseudogene. This CDR3 spans 14 amino acids. This chain's CDR3 is CASRLGGDSYEQYF. The DNA of the CDR3 is TGTGCAAGTCGCTTAGGGGGAGATTCCTACGAGCAGTACTTC.

The chain recombines TRBV5-1 with TRBJ1-1; 8 bases are a match to TRBD1. V shed 4 bases, J shed 3 bases, and the junction held 8 bases outside the gene matches. There are 15 residues in the CDR3. The V gene's germline CDR1 is SGHRS and CDR2 YFSETQ. The CDR3 coding sequence is TGCGCCAGCAGCCCTGCGACAGGGGACTACACTGAAGCTTTCTTT. This encodes CASSPATGDYTEAFF.

The V gene is TRBV3-1 (or the pseudogene TRBV3-2), the J gene TRBJ1-1, with D possibly matching TRBD1 (5 bases). The V end lost 1 base, the J end lost 7 bases, and 10 bases lay between the germline ends. Germline V lookup: CDR1 LGHDT, CDR2 YNNKEL (reference sequence). The CDR3 is made up of 13 amino acids. The CDR3 nucleotides read TGTGCCAGCAGCCAAGGAAGGGGTAGTGAAGCTTTCTTT. Translating gives CASSQGRGSEAFF.

This clone occurred once. V is TRBV27 and J is TRBJ2-1; TRBD2 aligns across 8 bases. Germline V gives CDR1 MNHEY, CDR2 SMNVEV (reference sequence). V lost 3 bases, J lost 7 bases, and 11 bases stayed unmatched. The CDR3 covers 16 residues. CDR3: CASSLGLVVRRNEQFF. CDR3 coding DNA: TGTGCCAGCAGTTTGGGACTAGTGGTCCGGCGTAATGAGCAGTTCTTC.

The rearrangement links TRBV30 to TRBJ1-5; D remains ambiguous. Germline assignment: CDR1 GTSNPN and CDR2 SVGIG (reference sequence). V was cut by 2 bases and J by 7 bases, with 9 bases left in between. The CDR3 is 12 amino acids. CDR3 residues: CAWSRGQQPQHF. The CDR3 DNA reads as TGTGCCTGGAGTCGCGGGCAACAGCCCCAGCATTTT.

V gene TRBV2 combines with J gene TRBJ2-4; possible D gene TRBD2, 5 bases. Germline V gene lookup returns CDR1 SNHLY and CDR2 FYNNEI. V lost 9 bases and J 0 bases, leaving 12 bases between the germline ends. CDR3 length: 14 residues. CDR3 loop: CASLFGLAKNIQYF. Here the CDR3 DNA reads TGTGCCAGTTTATTTGGACTAGCCAAAAACATTCAGTACTTC.

The chain joins TRBV28 to TRBJ1-1, with 7 bases identical to TRBD1. The V gene end was trimmed by 6 bases and the J gene end by 4 bases; junction bases not matched to a gene: 8. The CDR3 length is 14 residues. CDR1 and CDR2 (germline): MDHEN, SYDVKM. CDR3 bases: TGTGCCAGCAGAATGACAGGGACTAGCACTGAAGCTTTCTTT. This translates into CASRMTGTSTEAFF.